This T cell receptor beta chain was documented in a study of control samples from healthy donors and cancer patients. Looked up from germline, CDR1 is SGHKS and CDR2 is YYEKEE (reference sequence). V shed 4 bases and J 5 bases; nucleotides not matched to a gene: 16. The CDR3 is 18 amino acids. The method was immunoSEQ multiplex PCR; TCRdb's version includes in-frame clones alone and lacks a portion of them. Of about 100,000 clones listed, more than 85% are singletons. The clonotype comes from a woman aged 50 to 65 in good health. The sequenced sample was blood. The rearrangement uses TRBV5-5 and TRBJ2-2; 8 bases align to TRBD2. CDR3 in amino acids: CASSPLSPAGVQTGELFF. Written as DNA, the CDR3 is TGTGCCAGCAGCCCACTCTCTCCAGCGGGGGTTCAAACCGGGGAGCTGTTTTTT.